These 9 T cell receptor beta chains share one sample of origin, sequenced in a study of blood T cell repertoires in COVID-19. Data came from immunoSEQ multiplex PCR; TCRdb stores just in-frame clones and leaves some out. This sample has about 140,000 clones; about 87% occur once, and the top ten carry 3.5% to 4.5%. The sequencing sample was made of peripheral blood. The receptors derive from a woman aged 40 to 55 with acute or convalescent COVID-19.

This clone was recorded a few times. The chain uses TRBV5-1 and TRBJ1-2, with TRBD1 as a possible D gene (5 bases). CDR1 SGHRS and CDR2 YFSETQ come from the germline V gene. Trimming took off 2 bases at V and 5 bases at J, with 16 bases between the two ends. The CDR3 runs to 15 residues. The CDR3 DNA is TGCGCCAGCAGCTTTGACGGAGGAGGGGAATATGGCTACACCTTC. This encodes CASSFDGGGEYGYTF.

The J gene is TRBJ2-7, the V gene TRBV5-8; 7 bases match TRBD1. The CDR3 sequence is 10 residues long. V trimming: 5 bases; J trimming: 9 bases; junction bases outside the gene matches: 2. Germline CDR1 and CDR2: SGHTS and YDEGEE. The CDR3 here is CASSRDRQYF. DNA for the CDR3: TGTGCCAGCAGTCGGGACAGGCAGTACTTC. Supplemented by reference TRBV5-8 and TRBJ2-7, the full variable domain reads EAGVTQSPTHLIKTRGQQATLRCSPISGHTSVYWYQQALGLGLQFLLWYDEGEERNRGNFPPRFSGRQFPNYSSELNVNALELEDSALYLCASSRDRQYFGPGTRLTVT.

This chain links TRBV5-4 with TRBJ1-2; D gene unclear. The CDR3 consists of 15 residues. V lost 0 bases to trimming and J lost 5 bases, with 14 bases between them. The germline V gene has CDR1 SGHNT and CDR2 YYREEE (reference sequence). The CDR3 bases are TGTGCCAGCAGCTTGGGGGCCAATGGCTGGTATGGCTACACCTTC. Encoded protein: CASSLGANGWYGYTF.

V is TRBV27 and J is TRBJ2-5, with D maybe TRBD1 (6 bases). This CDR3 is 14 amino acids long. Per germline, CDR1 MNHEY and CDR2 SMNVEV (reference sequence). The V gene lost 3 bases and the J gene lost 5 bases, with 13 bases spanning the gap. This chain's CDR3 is CASSLWGPRETQYF. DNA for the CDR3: TGTGCCAGCAGTTTGTGGGGGCCCCGGGAGACCCAGTACTTC.

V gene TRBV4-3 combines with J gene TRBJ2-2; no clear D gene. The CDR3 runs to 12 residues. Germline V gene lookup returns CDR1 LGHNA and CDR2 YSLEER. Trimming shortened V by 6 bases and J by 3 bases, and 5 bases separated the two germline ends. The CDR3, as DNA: TGCGCCAGCAGTCCTTACACCGGGGAGCTGTTTTTT. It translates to CASSPYTGELFF.

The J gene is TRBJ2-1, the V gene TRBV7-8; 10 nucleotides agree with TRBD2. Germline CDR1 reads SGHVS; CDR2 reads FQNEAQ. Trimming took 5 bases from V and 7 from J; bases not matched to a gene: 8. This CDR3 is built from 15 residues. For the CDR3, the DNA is TGTGCCAGCAGCCTCCAGCGGGGGGGCCTAAATGAGCAGTTCTTC. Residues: CASSLQRGGLNEQFF.

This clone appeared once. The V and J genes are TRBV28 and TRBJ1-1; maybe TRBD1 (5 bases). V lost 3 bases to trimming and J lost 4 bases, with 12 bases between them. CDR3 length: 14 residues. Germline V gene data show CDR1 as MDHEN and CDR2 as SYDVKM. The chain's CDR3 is CASSFTYGATEAFF. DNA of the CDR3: TGTGCCAGCAGTTTCACCTATGGGGCCACTGAAGCTTTCTTT.

The CDR3 is CASQTDRVNTEAFF. For the CDR3, the DNA is TGTGCCAGCCAAACGGACAGGGTGAACACTGAAGCTTTCTTT. The chain carries TRBV6-5 and TRBJ1-1; the match to TRBD1 covers 8 bases. After removal of 8 bases from V and 0 bases from J, the junction contained 5 bases not matched to a gene. The CDR3 runs to 14 residues. CDR1 is MNHEY, CDR2 SVGAGI, per germline.

CDR3 residues: CAISGDQRGLANEQFF. The CDR3 region has the DNA TGTGCCATCAGCGGAGACCAACGTGGCCTCGCCAATGAGCAGTTCTTC. The chain uses TRBV10-3 and TRBJ2-1; D gene ambiguous. The CDR3 loop spans 16 amino acids. Trimming removed 6 bases at V and 6 bases at J, with 21 bases between. Germline loops: CDR1 ENHRY, CDR2 SYGVKD.